This record covers a single T cell receptor (beta chain). Its target is unknown. The sample belongs to a study of CD8 T cells in Susac syndrome. General study findings and limits: TCR sequencing and HLA analysis covered a relatively small number of individuals.

CDR3 length equals 16 residues. Germline V gene data show CDR1 as GTSNPN and CDR2 as SVGIG (reference sequence). Between the trimmed V and J ends, which lost 1 base and 0 bases, there was a span of 15 bases. When the RNA was reverse transcribed, random hexamers were used with an input of about 0.45 to 1 ug. Multiplex immunoSEQ PCR targeted 54 Vbeta and 13 Jbeta TCR beta segments. One entry per CDR3 protein results from TCRdb running MiXCR on the immunoSEQ multiplex PCR reads. Counted here are approximately 110,000 distinct CDR3 sequences, approximately 95% occurring once; the ten biggest clones make up roughly 0.3%. Isolation of CD8+ and CD4+ T cells was performed negatively, whereas enrichment of TEMRA cells was done by FACS.

The specimen sequenced was CD8+ T cells from PBMCs. V is TRBV30 and J is TRBJ1-2; no clear D gene. The clonotype originates from a human donor with multiple sclerosis. CDR3 sequence: CAWSERQSPSNYGYTF. For the CDR3, the DNA is TGTGCCTGGAGTGAGCGGCAGAGCCCCTCTAACTATGGCTACACCTTC. Based on the CDR3 plus reference TRBV30 and TRBJ1-2, the full variable domain is SQTIHQWPATLVQPVGSPLSLECTVEGTSNPNLYWYRQAAGRGLQLLFYSVGIGQISSEVPQNLSASRPQDRQFILSSKKLLLSDSGFYLCAWSERQSPSNYGYTFGSGTRLTVV.